This entry is about one T cell receptor (beta chain). The antigen is unknown. In the PCR, 60 Vbeta and 13 Jbeta primers were used. TCRdb's copy holds only in-frame clones and misses some; the assay was immunoSEQ multiplex PCR. The sample lists about 100,000 clones; nearly 65% were seen once. This sample was included in a study of cytomegalovirus exposure and HLA in healthy donors. General study findings and limits: TCR beta V- and J-gene trimming, according to a later analysis, was linked to a missense DCLRE1C variant. TCR beta sequences reportedly predicted most subjects' HLA-A and HLA-B alleles accurately.

Trimming took 1 base from V and 0 from J, leaving 13 bases between them. Germline CDR1 LNHDA, CDR2 SQIVND (reference sequence). CDR3 length: 17 residues. The rearrangement links TRBV19 to TRBJ1-5; no reliable D call. The clonotype originates from a human donor in good health. The source material was PBMCs. The CDR3, as DNA: TGTGCCAGTAGTATAGTGGGAGGGAAGTATAGCAATCAGCCCCAGCATTTT. It codes for CASSIVGGKYSNQPQHF. Full variable domain (remainder filled in from reference TRBV19 and TRBJ1-5): DGGITQSPKYLFRKEGQNVTLSCEQNLNHDAMYWYRQDPGQGLRLIYYSQIVNDFQKGDIAEGYSVSREKKESFPLTVTSAQKNPTAFYLCASSIVGGKYSNQPQHFGDGTRLSIL.